The 21 T cell receptor beta chains below all came from one sample that was sequenced in a study of T cells in Graves' hyperthyroidism and ophthalmopathy. Researchers took RNA transcripts and amplified the TCR beta CDR3 regions from them. The primer set for the first-round RT-PCR of the TCR CDR3 was HTBI. Each CDR3 protein gets one entry after TCRdb re-called the multiplex PCR reads with MiXCR. The sample consists of around 480,000 distinct CDR3 sequences, about 15% of them appearing once. The sequenced sample consisted of blood. The receptors shown here come from a woman between 18 and 29 years old with Graves' hyperthyroidism.

This clonotype was detected many times. This chain joins TRBV10-3 and TRBJ2-3; 9 nucleotides agree with TRBD2. V lost 2 bases and J lost 8; bases outside the gene matches: 8. The V gene's germline CDR1 is ENHRY and CDR2 SYGVKD. CDR3 length: 15 residues. CDR3 sequence (DNA): TGTGCCATCAGTGAGGGTAGCGGGAGTATCAGTACGCAGTATTTT. It is translated as CAISEGSGSISTQYF.

This clonotype was seen only a few times. The chain employs TRBV6-9 and TRBJ2-5; D is possibly TRBD1 (5 bases). Germline V gene lookup returns CDR1 MNHGY and CDR2 SVAAGI. The CDR3 loop spans 17 amino acids. V was cut by 3 bases and J by 5 bases, with 22 bases left in between. The CDR3 DNA sequence: TGTGCCAGCAGTTACTCGAAGCTCCAGGGCCCCGGCGAGACCCAGTACTTC. Protein sequence: CASSYSKLQGPGETQYF.

This clonotype was picked up many times. V is TRBV7-9 and J is TRBJ2-1; TRBD2 aligns across 10 bases. This CDR3 has 17 amino acids. Per the germline V gene, CDR1 is SEHNR and CDR2 is FQNEAQ (reference sequence). Losses at the gene ends were 1 base for V and 6 bases for J; bases not matched to a gene: 9. Here the CDR3 DNA reads TGTGCCAGCAGCTTAGTAGCTAGCGGGAGACGAAGCAATGAGCAGTTCTTC. This sequence encodes CASSLVASGRRSNEQFF.

This clonotype has more than one count but fewer than ten. The gene calls are TRBV27 and TRBJ2-5, with TRBD2 as a possible D gene (5 bases). The CDR3 covers 13 residues. Germline V CDR1 and CDR2: MNHEY, SMNVEV (reference sequence). V shed 4 bases and J shed 4 bases, with 10 bases lying between them. As DNA, the CDR3 is TGTGCCAGCAGTTCGCGGGTTGTAGAGACCCAGTACTTC. As protein: CASSSRVVETQYF.

This clonotype has ten or more counts. The chain is built from TRBV3-1 and TRBJ2-3; a possible D gene is TRBD2 (5 bases). This CDR3 comprises 16 residues. Germline CDR1 is LGHDT and CDR2 is YNNKEL (reference sequence). Between the trimmed V and J ends, which lost 1 base and 1 base, there was a span of 12 bases. For the CDR3, the DNA is TGTGCCAGCAGCCAAGGGAGAGCGGCCGGCACAGATACGCAGTATTTT. This codes for CASSQGRAAGTDTQYF.

This clonotype appeared a few times. This chain uses TRBV7-2 with TRBJ1-1; the match to TRBD1 covers 11 bases. CDR3 length: 17 amino acids. Germline V CDR1 and CDR2: SGHTA, FQGNSA. V dropped 5 bases and J dropped 7; count of bases not matched to a gene: 15. CDR3 nucleotide sequence: TGTGCCAGCAGCCAACCCGGGACAGGGGGAATACGTGGTGAAGCTTTCTTT. It encodes CASSQPGTGGIRGEAFF. Full variable domain (missing parts from reference TRBV7-2 and TRBJ1-1): GAGVSQSPSNKVTEKGKDVELRCDPISGHTALYWYRQSLGQGLEFLIYFQGNSAPDKSGLPSDRFSAERTGGSVSTLTIQRTQQEDSAVYLCASSQPGTGGIRGEAFFGQGTRLTVV.

This clonotype was detected many times. The chain couples TRBV20-1 to TRBJ2-1, with 14 bases aligning to TRBD2. There are 14 residues in the CDR3. V lost 4 bases and J lost 9; bases outside the gene matches: 5. The V gene's germline CDR1 is DFQATT and CDR2 SNEGSKA (reference sequence). The CDR3 reads CSAIRLAGGGEQFF. The DNA of the CDR3 is TGCAGTGCTATCCGACTAGCGGGAGGGGGTGAGCAGTTCTTC.

This clonotype was seen a few times. The chain employs TRBV20-1 and TRBJ2-1; 9 positions match TRBD2. CDR3 length equals 17 residues. Germline V gene lookup returns CDR1 DFQATT and CDR2 SNEGSKA (reference sequence). V was clipped by 2 bases and J by 10 bases; unmatched bases: 18. The CDR3 loop is CSARSAASGIMFGEQFF. In DNA, the CDR3 is TGCAGTGCTAGATCTGCGGCTAGCGGGATTATGTTTGGAGAGCAGTTCTTC.

This clonotype has only a few counts. DNA for the CDR3: TGTGCCATCAGTGTAGGGGAAAGCACAGATACGCAGTATTTT. As protein: CAISVGESTDTQYF. The rearrangement links TRBV10-3 to TRBJ2-3; a possible D gene is TRBD1 (5 bases). Trimming removed 4 bases from V and 0 bases from J, with 8 bases in between. Per germline, CDR1 ENHRY and CDR2 SYGVKD. The CDR3 loop spans 14 amino acids.

This clonotype was seen many times. V gene TRBV11-2 combines with J gene TRBJ2-3, with 10 bases that match TRBD1. With 8 bases clipped from V and 1 base from J, the junction kept 3 bases outside the gene matches. Germline CDR1 and CDR2: SGHAT and FQNNGV. This CDR3 spans 14 amino acids. The CDR3 coding sequence is TGTGCCAGCTGGGGACAGGGGCGCACAGATACGCAGTATTTT. As protein: CASWGQGRTDTQYF.

The chain combines TRBV4-1 with TRBJ2-7; TRBD1 matches at 9 bases. Germline CDR1 reads MGHRA; CDR2 reads YSYEKL. The CDR3 loop spans 15 amino acids. V lost 0 bases, J lost 4 bases, and 4 bases stayed unmatched. CDR3 region: CASSQERQGEYEQYF. The CDR3 DNA is TGCGCCAGCAGCCAAGAAAGACAGGGGGAGTACGAGCAGTACTTC.

The sample holds many counts of this clonotype. J is TRBJ2-1 and V is TRBV12-3 or TRBV12-4; 7 bases match TRBD1. The ends lost 6 bases at V and 1 base at J; junction bases unmatched: 12. The CDR3 has 17 residues. The CDR3 sequence: CASRPFGTARSYNEQFF. In DNA, the CDR3 is TGTGCCAGCAGGCCGTTCGGGACAGCTCGTTCCTACAATGAGCAGTTCTTC.

This clonotype was detected many times. This chain links TRBV11-3 with TRBJ2-3; 8 nucleotides line up with TRBD2. V lost 3 bases, J lost 3 bases, and 8 bases stayed unmatched. From germline, CDR1 is SGHNT and CDR2 YENEEA. The CDR3 has 16 amino acids. Here the CDR3 reads CASSFAAGVRTDTQYF. CDR3 in DNA: TGTGCCAGCAGCTTTGCAGCGGGAGTACGAACAGATACGCAGTATTTT.

In this sample, this clonotype turned up once. With a much larger clone just one base away, this may be a read error. The chain uses TRBV5-1 and TRBJ2-3, with D unclear. CDR1 is SGHRS and CDR2 is YFSETQ in the germline V gene. The CDR3 is made up of 16 amino acids. The CDR3 reads CPSSLPANRLTDTQYF. CDR3 DNA sequence: TGCCCCAGCAGCTTGCCGGCGAATAGGTTGACAGATACGCAGTATTTT. The full variable domain, with the rest looked up from reference TRBV5-1 and TRBJ2-3, is KAGVTQTPRYLIKTRGQQVTLSCSPISGHRSVSWYQQTPGQGLQFLFEYFSETQRNKGNFPGRFSGRQFSNSRSEMNVSTLELGDSALYLCPSSLPANRLTDTQYFGPGTRLTVL.

Many counts were recorded for this clonotype. V usage is TRBV27 and J usage is TRBJ1-2; TRBD1 matches 9 bases. CDR1 is MNHEY and CDR2 is SMNVEV in the germline V gene (reference sequence). The CDR3 is made up of 15 amino acids. The V and J ends lost 5 bases and 1 base, in that order; junction bases with no gene match: 5. The CDR3 reads CASSTQGAHNYGYTF. The CDR3 nucleotides read TGTGCCAGCAGTACACAGGGGGCCCATAACTATGGCTACACCTTC.

This clonotype occurred many times. V is TRBV12-3 or TRBV12-4 and J is TRBJ2-2; D might be TRBD1 or TRBD2, each matching 5 bases. This CDR3 region has 15 residues. V dropped 4 bases and J dropped 2 bases, with 11 bases sitting between them. The CDR3 DNA sequence: TGTGCCAGCAGTTACGGGACCCCTAACACCGGGGAGCTGTTTTTT. This encodes CASSYGTPNTGELFF.

A remark on this clonotype: This may arise from a read error, as a much more abundant clone is one base away. The chain couples TRBV24-1 to TRBJ1-5; D gene unclear. This CDR3 comprises 16 residues. V lost 6 bases and J lost 0, with 14 bases in between. Germline assignment: CDR1 KGHDR and CDR2 SFDVKD. Here the CDR3 DNA reads TGTGCCACCAGTAATCCCGGGCAGGATAGCAATCAGCCCCAGCATTTT. Translated: CATSNPGQDSNQPQHF.

This clonotype has at least ten counts. The V call is TRBV5-5, the J call TRBJ1-2; D is undetermined. V lost 3 bases and J 4 bases, leaving 7 bases between the germline ends. The CDR3 totals 12 residues. CDR1 and CDR2 from the germline V gene are SGHKS and YYEKEE (reference sequence). The CDR3 loop is CASSWYIYGYTF. The DNA of the CDR3 is TGTGCCAGCAGCTGGTATATCTATGGCTACACCTTC.

This clonotype has a count of ten or more. The chain uses TRBV18 and TRBJ2-7; 7 positions agree with TRBD2. Germline V gives CDR1 KGHSH, CDR2 LQKENI. Trimming at V came to 1 base and at J to 0 bases, leaving 9 bases not matched to a gene. The CDR3 runs to 17 residues. The CDR3 sequence is CASSPRAGAGSSYEQYF. The CDR3 DNA sequence: TGTGCCAGCTCACCACGGGCGGGAGCAGGGAGCTCCTACGAGCAGTACTTC.

The gene calls are TRBV2 and TRBJ2-5; 8 bases align to TRBD2. The CDR3 loop spans 15 amino acids. The germline gives CDR1 SNHLY, CDR2 FYNNEI. Trimming at V came to 3 bases and at J to 4 bases, leaving 7 bases not matched to a gene. The CDR3 reads CASSDRAGDLETQYF. The DNA for the CDR3 is TGTGCCAGCAGTGACCGAGCGGGAGATCTAGAGACCCAGTACTTC.

This clonotype was seen at least ten times. V usage is TRBV20-1 and J usage is TRBJ1-2, with TRBD1 matching over 8 bases. The CDR3 sequence is 15 residues long. In germline, CDR1 is DFQATT, CDR2 SNEGSKA (reference sequence). After removal of 0 bases from V and 8 bases from J, the junction contained 11 bases not matched to a gene. As DNA, the CDR3 is TGCAGTGCTAGAGATCATGATCAGGGGGCGCAAGGCTACACCTTC. Encoded protein: CSARDHDQGAQGYTF.